Each of the 18 T cell receptor beta chains below was sequenced from the same sample in a study of T cells in Graves' hyperthyroidism and ophthalmopathy. TCR beta CDR3 regions were amplified from RNA. When the TCR CDR3 underwent first-round RT-PCR, the HTBI primer set was used. TCRdb redid the calling of the multiplex PCR reads with MiXCR, one entry per CDR3 protein. This table holds 370,000 or so distinct CDR3 sequences, around 16% found once. Sequenced sample: blood. The origin of the receptors is a woman aged 18-29 years with Graves' hyperthyroidism that later progressed to Graves' ophthalmopathy.

At least ten counts were recorded for this clonotype. This chain links TRBV4-2 with TRBJ2-7; 7 positions match TRBD2. The CDR3 has 14 residues. Germline CDR1 reads LGHNA; CDR2 reads YNFKEQ. V gave up 3 bases and J gave up 3 bases; unmatched junction bases: 5. The CDR3 bases are TGTGCCAGCAGCCACGTAGCGGGTGTCTACGAGCAGTACTTC. It is translated as CASSHVAGVYEQYF.

This clonotype was counted many times. The chain joins TRBV28 to TRBJ2-3; D is possibly TRBD1 or TRBD2 (5 bases each). V was pared by 2 bases and J by 0 bases, with 12 bases between. Germline loops: CDR1 MDHEN, CDR2 SYDVKM. The length of the CDR3 is 16 residues. The CDR3 DNA reads as TGTGCCAGCAGTTTAAGAGGGGCAGATAGCACAGATACGCAGTATTTT. Protein sequence: CASSLRGADSTDTQYF.

At least ten counts were recorded for this clonotype. The chain employs TRBV11-2 and TRBJ2-3, with TRBD1 as a possible D gene (5 bases). This CDR3 comprises 17 residues. V was pared by 5 bases and J by 0 bases, with 18 bases between. CDR1 SGHAT and CDR2 FQNNGV come from the germline V gene. DNA for the CDR3: TGTGCCAGCAGCCCAGGGATATGGACGGGTAGCACAGATACGCAGTATTTT. This gives the protein CASSPGIWTGSTDTQYF.

Notes on this clonotype: This may be a read error: a much more frequent sequence differs by one nucleotide. The CDR3 does not end in the conserved phenylalanine or tryptophan, so this is likely a read error. V usage is TRBV25-1 and J usage is TRBJ1-1, with D hard to call. Deletions cut 3 bases from V and 3 bases from J, with 11 bases between. Germline V lookup: CDR1 MGHDK, CDR2 SYGVNS. This CDR3 spans 14 amino acids. CDR3 in amino acids: CASSDRNSDTEAFS. For the CDR3, the DNA is TGTGCCAGCAGTGACCGAAATTCTGACACTGAAGCTTTCTCT.

This clonotype was picked up many times. The chain joins TRBV2 to TRBJ2-3; D gene ambiguous. CDR1 is SNHLY, CDR2 FYNNEI, per germline. The CDR3 consists of 12 residues. V was shortened by 1 base and J by 1 base, with 0 bases between the two germline ends. CDR3 DNA: TGTGCCAGCAGTGAAGGCACAGATACGCAGTATTTT. Translation gives CASSEGTDTQYF.

This clonotype was detected ten times or more. The V and J genes are TRBV20-1 and TRBJ2-7, with 8 positions matching TRBD2. Germline V gives CDR1 DFQATT, CDR2 SNEGSKA (reference sequence). J was trimmed by 5 bases and V by 6 bases; bases with no gene match: 15. The CDR3 length is 15 residues. The CDR3 reads CSASGASGSQHEQYF. The CDR3 region has the DNA TGCAGTGCCTCAGGGGCGAGCGGGAGTCAACACGAGCAGTACTTC.

There are many counts of this clonotype. V is TRBV7-8 and J is TRBJ2-2; TRBD1 agrees at 7 bases. Germline loops: CDR1 SGHVS, CDR2 FQNEAQ. There are 16 residues in the CDR3. V was pared by 5 bases and J by 5 bases, with 11 bases of the junction left unmatched. CDR3 residues: CASSPQQGLRTGELFF. DNA of the CDR3: TGTGCCAGCAGCCCCCAACAGGGGTTGCGGACCGGGGAGCTGTTTTTT.

This clonotype was recorded at least ten times. This chain uses TRBV29-1 with TRBJ2-3; the D call may be TRBD1 or TRBD2 (5 bases each). CDR1 and CDR2 from the germline V gene are SQVTM and ANQGSEA. The germline V and J ends were trimmed by 1 base and 1 base, with 12 bases remaining between them. The CDR3 extends over 15 amino acids. This chain's CDR3 is CSVEGRGDRTDTQYF. CDR3 coding DNA: TGCAGCGTTGAAGGGCGTGGGGACCGCACAGATACGCAGTATTTT.

This clonotype was observed many times. The chain has TRBV11-2 and TRBJ2-1, with D unresolved. The ends were cut back, 0 bases at V and 4 bases at J, with 13 bases in the middle. This CDR3 spans 16 amino acids. Per the germline V gene, CDR1 is SGHAT and CDR2 is FQNNGV. The DNA for the CDR3 is TGTGCCAGCAGCTTAGAGGGTAGCCCTAGTTACAATGAGCAGTTCTTC. Its translation is CASSLEGSPSYNEQFF.

In its sample, this clonotype was seen a few times. J is TRBJ2-3 and V is TRBV6-1, with D possibly being TRBD1 (6 bases). Trimming took off 8 bases at V and 3 bases at J, with 12 bases between the two ends. Germline CDR1 MNHNS, CDR2 SASEGT. This CDR3 spans 13 amino acids. CDR3 residues: CASSEQGTDTQYF. CDR3 DNA: TGTGCCAGCTCGGAACAGGGTACAGATACGCAGTATTTT.

This clonotype was seen a handful of times. The J gene is TRBJ2-7, the V gene TRBV10-1; D is unclear. Germline V gene data show CDR1 as WNHNN and CDR2 as SYGVQD (reference sequence). V was pared by 3 bases and J by 7 bases, with 13 bases between. This CDR3 is 13 amino acids long. The CDR3 nucleotides are TGCGCCAGCAGTGAATCGTCCGAGCGAGAGCAGTACTTC. Amino acids: CASSESSEREQYF.

This clonotype was found many times. V gene TRBV3-1 combines with J gene TRBJ2-7; D not resolved. V was pared by 4 bases and J by 3 bases, with 10 bases between. The CDR3 sequence is 13 residues long. Germline V gene sequence: CDR1 LGHDT, CDR2 YNNKEL (reference sequence). CDR3 sequence: CASSPPDGYEQYF. CDR3 sequence (DNA): TGTGCCAGCAGCCCTCCAGACGGCTACGAGCAGTACTTC.

CDR3 sequence (DNA): TGTGCCAGCAGTGAAGACCACTGGGCAGGGGAGGGCCGTACAGATACGCAGTATTTT. Its translation: CASSEDHWAGEGRTDTQYF. This rearrangement joins TRBV6-1 to TRBJ2-3, with a tentative D call TRBD2 (7 bases). The CDR3 length is 19 residues. Trimming shortened V by 1 base and J by 3 bases, and 23 bases separated the two germline ends. In germline, CDR1 is MNHNS, CDR2 SASEGT.

This clonotype was seen many times. The chain joins TRBV27 to TRBJ1-1, with D possibly being TRBD1 (5 bases). V lost 2 bases, J lost 1 base, and 8 bases lay in between. Germline V gene sequence: CDR1 MNHEY, CDR2 SMNVEV (reference sequence). This CDR3 spans 14 amino acids. Here the CDR3 reads CASSLDSKNTEAFF. For the CDR3, the DNA is TGTGCCAGCAGTTTAGACAGCAAGAACACTGAAGCTTTCTTT.

This clonotype was seen many times. This chain uses TRBV28 with TRBJ2-3; no definite D call. Trimming cost V 2 bases and J 7 bases, with 13 bases left between them. Germline CDR1 is MDHEN and CDR2 is SYDVKM. This CDR3 is built from 14 residues. In DNA form, the CDR3 reads TGTGCCAGCAGTTTAACTACAACTCAATATACGCAGTATTTT. Its translation: CASSLTTTQYTQYF.

The chain joins TRBV7-8 to TRBJ1-2, with D possibly being TRBD1 (5 bases). CDR1 is SGHVS and CDR2 is FQNEAQ in the germline V gene. The CDR3 sequence is 14 residues long. Trimming removed 2 bases at V and 2 bases at J, with 9 bases between. CDR3 sequence: CASSLLSGNYGYTF. DNA of the CDR3: TGTGCCAGCAGCTTACTGTCAGGGAACTATGGCTACACCTTC. Based on the CDR3 plus reference TRBV7-8 and TRBJ1-2, the full variable domain is GAGVSQSPRYKVAKRGQDVALRCDPISGHVSLFWYQQALGQGPEFLTYFQNEAQLDKSGLPSDRFFAERPEGSVSTLKIQRTQQEDSAVYLCASSLLSGNYGYTFGSGTRLTVV.

This clonotype was recorded at least ten times. The genes are TRBV29-1 and TRBJ2-4; weak D call: TRBD2 (7 bases). The V gene's germline CDR1 is SQVTM and CDR2 ANQGSEA. The V end lost 1 base, the J end lost 3 bases, and 10 bases lay between the germline ends. The CDR3 runs 14 residues. The CDR3 sequence is CSVEGGGVKNIQYF. CDR3 DNA: TGCAGCGTTGAAGGGGGGGGCGTCAAAAACATTCAGTACTTC.

This clonotype was seen just once. The CDR3 loop reads CASSSGGSRVTGELFF. The DNA for the CDR3 is TGCGCCAGCAGTTCAGGCGGGAGCAGGGTCACCGGGGAGCTGTTTTTT. This chain joins TRBV4-3 and TRBJ2-2, with 7 bases fitting TRBD2. V dropped 6 bases and J dropped 4; count of bases not matched to a gene: 11. Germline-derived CDR1 and CDR2 are LGHNA and YSLEER. The CDR3 totals 16 residues.